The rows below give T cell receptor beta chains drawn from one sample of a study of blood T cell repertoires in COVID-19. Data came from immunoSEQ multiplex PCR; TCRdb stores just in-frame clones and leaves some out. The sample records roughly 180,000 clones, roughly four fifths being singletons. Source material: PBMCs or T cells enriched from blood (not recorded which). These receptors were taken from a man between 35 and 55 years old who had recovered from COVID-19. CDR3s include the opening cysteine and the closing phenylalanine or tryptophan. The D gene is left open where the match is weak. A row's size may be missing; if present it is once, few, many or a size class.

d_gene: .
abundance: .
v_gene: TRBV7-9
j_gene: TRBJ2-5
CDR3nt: TGTGCCAGCAGCTTCGGGGTCCAAGAGACCCAGTACTTC
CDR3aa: CASSFGVQETQYF

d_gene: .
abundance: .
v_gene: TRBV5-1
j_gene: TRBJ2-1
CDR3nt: TGCGCCAGCAGCTTAAACCGGGTCCATGAGCAGTTCTTC
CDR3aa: CASSLNRVHEQFF

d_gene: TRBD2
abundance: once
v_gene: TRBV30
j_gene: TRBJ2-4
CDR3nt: TGTGCCTGGAGTCTAGCGGGAGGGCCCCAAAACATTCAGTACTTC
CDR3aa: CAWSLAGGPQNIQYF

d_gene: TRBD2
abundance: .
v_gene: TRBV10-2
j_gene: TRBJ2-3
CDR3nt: TGCGCCAGCAGTGCCTCGAGCAGCGGGGGCACAGATACGCAGTATTTT
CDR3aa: CASSASSSGGTDTQYF

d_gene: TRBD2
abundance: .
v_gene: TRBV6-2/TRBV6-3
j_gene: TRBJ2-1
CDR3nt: TGTGCCAGCAGTTACTTTCCCCTAGCGGACTCCTACAATGAGCAGTTCTTC
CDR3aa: CASSYFPLADSYNEQFF

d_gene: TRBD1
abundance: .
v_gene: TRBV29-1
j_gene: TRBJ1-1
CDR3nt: TGCAGCGTTTGGGACAGGGGGAACACTGAAGCTTTCTTT
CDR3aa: CSVWDRGNTEAFF

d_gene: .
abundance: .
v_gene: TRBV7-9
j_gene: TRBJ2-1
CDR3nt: TGTGCCAGCAGCTTAGTGTCCCAGTCGCGGGGCCACAATGAGCAGTTCTTC
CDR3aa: CASSLVSQSRGHNEQFF

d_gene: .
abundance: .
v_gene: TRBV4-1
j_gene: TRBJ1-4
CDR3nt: TGCGCCAGCAGCCAAGAACCGGGGGGAGCCGAAAAACTGTTTTTT
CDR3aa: CASSQEPGGAEKLFF

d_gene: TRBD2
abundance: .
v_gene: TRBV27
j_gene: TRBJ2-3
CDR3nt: TGTGCCAGCTTAGCGGGGAGCACAGATACGCAGTATTTT
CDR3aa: CASLAGSTDTQYF

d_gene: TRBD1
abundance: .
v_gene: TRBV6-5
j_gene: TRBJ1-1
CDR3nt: TGTGCCAGCACCTACGGGACAGGGGGAAAAGCTTTCTTT
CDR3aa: CASTYGTGGKAFF

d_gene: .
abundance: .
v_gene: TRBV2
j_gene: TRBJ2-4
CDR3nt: TGTGCCAGCACCCCCAGGGAATCCAAAAACATTCAGTACTTC
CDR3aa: CASTPRESKNIQYF

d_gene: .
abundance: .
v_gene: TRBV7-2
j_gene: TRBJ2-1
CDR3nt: TGTGCCAGCAGCATCACCTTGCGGGATGAGCAGTTCTTC
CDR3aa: CASSITLRDEQFF

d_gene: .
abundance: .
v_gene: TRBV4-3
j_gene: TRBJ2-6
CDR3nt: TGCGCCAGCAGCCAAGATCGGACAGAAAGCTCTGGGGCCAACGTCCTGACTTTC
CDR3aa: CASSQDRTESSGANVLTF

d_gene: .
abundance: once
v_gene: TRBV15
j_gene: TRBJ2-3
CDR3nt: TGTGCCACCAGCAGAGATAGGGGTACAGATACGCAGTATTTT
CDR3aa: CATSRDRGTDTQYF

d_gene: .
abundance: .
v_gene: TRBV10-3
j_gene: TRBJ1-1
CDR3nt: TGTGCCATCTGCCGGACAGATCCTGAAGCTTTCTTT
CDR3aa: CAICRTDPEAFF

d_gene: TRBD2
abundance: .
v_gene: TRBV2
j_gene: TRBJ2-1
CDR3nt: TGTGCCAGCAGACTAGCGGAAAACAATGAGCAGTTCTTC
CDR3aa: CASRLAENNEQFF

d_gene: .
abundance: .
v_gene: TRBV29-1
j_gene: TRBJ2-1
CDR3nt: TGCAGCGCCCGGACACAAATGGGGAATGAGCAGTTCTTC
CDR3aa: CSARTQMGNEQFF

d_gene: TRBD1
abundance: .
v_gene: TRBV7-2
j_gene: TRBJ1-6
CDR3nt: TGTGCCAGCATACAGGACAGGGGGAATTCACCCCTCCACTTT
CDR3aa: CASIQDRGNSPLHF

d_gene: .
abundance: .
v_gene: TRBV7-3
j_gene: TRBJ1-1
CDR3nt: TGTGCCAGCAGCTCGGACAGTAACACTGAAGCTTTCTTT
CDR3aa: CASSSDSNTEAFF

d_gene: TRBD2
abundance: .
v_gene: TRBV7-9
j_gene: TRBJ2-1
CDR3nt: TGTGCCAGCAGCTCCGACCAACTAGCGGACTCCTACAATGAGCAGTTCTTC
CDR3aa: CASSSDQLADSYNEQFF

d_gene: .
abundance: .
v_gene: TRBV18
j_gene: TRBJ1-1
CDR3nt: TGTGCCAGCTCACCACCGGCGAACACTGAAGCTTTCTTT
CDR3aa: CASSPPANTEAFF

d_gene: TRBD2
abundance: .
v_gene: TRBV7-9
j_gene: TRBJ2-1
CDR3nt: TGTGCCAGCAGCTTAAGACTAGCGGAGAACAATGAGCAGTTCTTC
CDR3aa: CASSLRLAENNEQFF

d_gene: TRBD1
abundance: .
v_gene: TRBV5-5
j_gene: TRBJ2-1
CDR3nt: TGTGCCAGCAGCCGGGACAGGGGGTCTTACAATGAGCAGTTCTTC
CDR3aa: CASSRDRGSYNEQFF

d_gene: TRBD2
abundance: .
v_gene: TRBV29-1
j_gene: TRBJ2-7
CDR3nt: TGCAGCGCCGCCCGGGGGGCCTACGAGCAGTACTTC
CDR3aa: CSAARGAYEQYF

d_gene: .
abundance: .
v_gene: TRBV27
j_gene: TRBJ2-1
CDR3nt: TGTGCCAGCAGAGGGCGGCGGGGACTTCTCAATGAGCAGTTCTTC
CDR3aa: CASRGRRGLLNEQFF

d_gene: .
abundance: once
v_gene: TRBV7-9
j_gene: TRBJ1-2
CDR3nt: TGTGCCAGCAGCTTGGGGCAGGGAGGAAACTATGGCTACACCTTC
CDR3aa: CASSLGQGGNYGYTF

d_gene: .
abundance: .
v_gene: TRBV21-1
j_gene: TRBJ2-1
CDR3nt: TGTGCCAGCGGTCCAGGACAAGAGCAGTTCTTC
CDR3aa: CASGPGQEQFF

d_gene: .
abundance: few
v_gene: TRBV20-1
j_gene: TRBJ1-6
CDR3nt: TGCAGTGCTAGTGTCCCGGGGAGGGGAAATTCACCCCTCCACTTT
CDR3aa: CSASVPGRGNSPLHF

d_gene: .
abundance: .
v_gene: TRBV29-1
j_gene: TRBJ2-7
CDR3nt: TGCAGCGTGCGTCGGCCAGGTGTATACGAGCAGTACTTC
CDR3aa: CSVRRPGVYEQYF

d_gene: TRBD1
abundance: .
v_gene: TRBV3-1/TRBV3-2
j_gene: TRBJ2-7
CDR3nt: TGTGCCAGCAGCCAATCGCCCGGGCTACAGGGGCCCAGGGTGTGGGAGCAGTACTTC
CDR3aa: CASSQSPGLQGPRVWEQYF

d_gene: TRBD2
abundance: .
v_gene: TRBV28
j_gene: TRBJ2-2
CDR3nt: TGTGCCAGCAGTTTAGTAGCGGGGAACACCGGGGAGCTGTTTTTT
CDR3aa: CASSLVAGNTGELFF

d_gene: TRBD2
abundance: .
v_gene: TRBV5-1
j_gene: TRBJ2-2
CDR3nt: TGCGCCAGCAGCACCCTCCCCCGACTAGCGGCAAACACCGGGGAGCTGTTTTTT
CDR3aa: CASSTLPRLAANTGELFF

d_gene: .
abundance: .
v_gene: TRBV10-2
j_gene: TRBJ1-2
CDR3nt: TGCGCCAGCAGACCCTCCGGTGACACCTATGGCTACACCTTC
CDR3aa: CASRPSGDTYGYTF

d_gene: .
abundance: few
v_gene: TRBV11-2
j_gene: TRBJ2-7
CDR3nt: TGTGCCAGCAGCTTAGCGGGTCTAAACTACGAGCAGTACTTC
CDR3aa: CASSLAGLNYEQYF

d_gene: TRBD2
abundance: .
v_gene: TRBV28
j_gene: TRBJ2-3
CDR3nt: TGTGCCAGCTCTGAGAGGACTAGCAGGCACACAGATACGCAGTATTTT
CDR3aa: CASSERTSRHTDTQYF

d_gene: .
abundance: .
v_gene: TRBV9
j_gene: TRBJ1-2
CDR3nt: TGTGCCAGCAGCGTAGGCAAAGGGAGGAACTATGGCTACACCTTC
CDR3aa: CASSVGKGRNYGYTF

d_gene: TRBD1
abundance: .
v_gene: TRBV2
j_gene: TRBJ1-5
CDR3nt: TGTGCCAGCACCGAGGGGGCGAGCGGCCAGCCCCAGCATTTT
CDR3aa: CASTEGASGQPQHF

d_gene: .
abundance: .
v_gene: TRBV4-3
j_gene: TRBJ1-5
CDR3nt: TGCGCCAGCAGCCAAGAGGCGGAAACTCCCCAGCATTTT
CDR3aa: CASSQEAETPQHF

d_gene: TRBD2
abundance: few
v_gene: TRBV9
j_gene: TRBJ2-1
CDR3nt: TGTGCCAGCAGCCCCCGTGTCGCGACTAGCGGTTCCTACAATGAGCAGTTCTTC
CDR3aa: CASSPRVATSGSYNEQFF

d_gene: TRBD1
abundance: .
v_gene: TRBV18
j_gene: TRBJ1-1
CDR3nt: TGTGCCAGCTCACCGGACAGGTTGAACACTGAAGCTTTCTTT
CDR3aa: CASSPDRLNTEAFF

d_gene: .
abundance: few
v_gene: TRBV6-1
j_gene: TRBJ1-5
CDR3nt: TGTGCCAGCAGTGAATTATTCAGGGATAGCAATCAGCCCCAGCATTTT
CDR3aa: CASSELFRDSNQPQHF

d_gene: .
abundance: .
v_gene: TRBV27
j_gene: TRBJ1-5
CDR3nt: TGTGCCAGCAGTGCAAGCATCGGGGAGACCAATCAGCCCCAGCATTTT
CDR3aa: CASSASIGETNQPQHF

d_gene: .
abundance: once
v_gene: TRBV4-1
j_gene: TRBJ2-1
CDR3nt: TGCGCCAGCAGCCATCCATCGCGGGCGTACAATGAGCAGTTCTTC
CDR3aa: CASSHPSRAYNEQFF

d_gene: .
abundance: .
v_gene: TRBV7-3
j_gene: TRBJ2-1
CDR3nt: TGTGCCAGCAGCTCCCTGGGGGGGGCTACCTACAATGAGCAGTTCTTC
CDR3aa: CASSSLGGATYNEQFF

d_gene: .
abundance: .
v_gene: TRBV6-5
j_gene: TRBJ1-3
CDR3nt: TGTGCCAGCATTAGAGGAGACTCTGGAAACACCATATATTTT
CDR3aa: CASIRGDSGNTIYF

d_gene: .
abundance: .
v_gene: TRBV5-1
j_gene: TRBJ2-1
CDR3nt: TGCGCCAGCAGCGTAGCCCAACCAGTTGTAGGTTTCAATGAGCAGTTCTTC
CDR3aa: CASSVAQPVVGFNEQFF

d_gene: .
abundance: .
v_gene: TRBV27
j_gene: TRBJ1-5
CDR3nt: TGTGCCAGCAGTTTGGGGCCTTATAGCAATCAGCCCCAGCATTTT
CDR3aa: CASSLGPYSNQPQHF

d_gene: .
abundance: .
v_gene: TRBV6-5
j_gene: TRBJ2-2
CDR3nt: TGTGCCAGCAGTTCTGAGGCCGGAGGGGAGCTGTTTTTT
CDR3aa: CASSSEAGGELFF

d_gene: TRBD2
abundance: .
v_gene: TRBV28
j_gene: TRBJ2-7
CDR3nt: TGTGCCAGCAGTTTGAGCGGGAGCTCCTACGAGCAGTACTTC
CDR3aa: CASSLSGSSYEQYF

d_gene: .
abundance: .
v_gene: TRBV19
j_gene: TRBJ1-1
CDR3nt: TGTGCCAGTCAAAAGAACACTGAAGCTTTCTTT
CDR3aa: CASQKNTEAFF

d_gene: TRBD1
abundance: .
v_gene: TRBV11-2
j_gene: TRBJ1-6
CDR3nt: TGTGCCAGCAGTTCCGGACAGGCCGGAATTTATAATTCACCCCTCCACTTT
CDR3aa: CASSSGQAGIYNSPLHF

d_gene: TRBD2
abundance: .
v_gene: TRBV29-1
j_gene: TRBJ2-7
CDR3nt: TGCAGCATCGGGACTAGCTACGAGCAGTACTTC
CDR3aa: CSIGTSYEQYF

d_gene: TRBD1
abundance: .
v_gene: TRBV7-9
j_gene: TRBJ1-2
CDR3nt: TGTGCCAGCAGCCCGCAGCCGACAGGGTTAAATGGCTACACCTTC
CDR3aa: CASSPQPTGLNGYTF

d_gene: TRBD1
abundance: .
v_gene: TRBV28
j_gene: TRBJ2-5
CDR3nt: TGTGCCAGCAGTTCGGGACAGCAAGAGACCCAGTACTTC
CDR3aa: CASSSGQQETQYF

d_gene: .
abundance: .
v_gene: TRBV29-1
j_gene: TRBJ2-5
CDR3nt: TGCAGCGCCACAGGGGGACTAAGGGAGACCCAGTACTTC
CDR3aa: CSATGGLRETQYF

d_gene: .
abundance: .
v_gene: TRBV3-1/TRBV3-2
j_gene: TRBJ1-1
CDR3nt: TGTGCCAGCAGCCAATGGGCCACAGACGAAGCTTTCTTT
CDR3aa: CASSQWATDEAFF

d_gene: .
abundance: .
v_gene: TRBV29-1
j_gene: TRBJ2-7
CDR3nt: TGCAGCGTTGAAGATGGGCAGGGCTCCTACGAGCAGTACTTC
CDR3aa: CSVEDGQGSYEQYF

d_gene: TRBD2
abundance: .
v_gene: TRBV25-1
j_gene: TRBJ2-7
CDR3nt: TGTGCCAGCAGTGAGCTAGCGGGAGTTCACCTGGGGGAGCAGTACTTC
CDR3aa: CASSELAGVHLGEQYF

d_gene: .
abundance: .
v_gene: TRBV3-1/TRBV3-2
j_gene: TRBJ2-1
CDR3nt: TGTGCCAGCAGCCAAGTGCGGGATGAGCAGTTCTTC
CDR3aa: CASSQVRDEQFF

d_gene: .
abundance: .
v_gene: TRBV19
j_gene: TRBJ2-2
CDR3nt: TGTGCCAGTAGTATCCCAGCGGAGATCACCGGGGAGCTGTTTTTT
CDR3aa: CASSIPAEITGELFF